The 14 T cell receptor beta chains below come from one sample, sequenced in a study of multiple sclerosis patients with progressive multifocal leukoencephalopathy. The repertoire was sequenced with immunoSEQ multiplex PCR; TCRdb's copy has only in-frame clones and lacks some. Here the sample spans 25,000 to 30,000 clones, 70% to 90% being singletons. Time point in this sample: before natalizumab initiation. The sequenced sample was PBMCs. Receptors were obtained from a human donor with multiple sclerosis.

This chain's CDR3 is CASSGTGGTGELFF. The CDR3 nucleotides read TGTGCCAGCAGCGGGACAGGGGGCACCGGGGAGCTGTTTTTT. This chain links TRBV9 with TRBJ2-2; the match to TRBD1 covers 10 bases. Per germline, CDR1 SGDLS and CDR2 YYNGEE. This CDR3 contains 14 residues. V lost 3 bases, J lost 4 bases, and 0 bases stayed unmatched.

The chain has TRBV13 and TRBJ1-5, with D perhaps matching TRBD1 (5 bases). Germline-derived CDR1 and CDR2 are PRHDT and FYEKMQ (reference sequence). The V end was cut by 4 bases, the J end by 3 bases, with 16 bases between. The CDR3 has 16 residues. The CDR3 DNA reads TGTGCCAGCAGCTCCCGCCGGGACGGACTCAATCAGCCCCAGCATTTT. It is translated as CASSSRRDGLNQPQHF.

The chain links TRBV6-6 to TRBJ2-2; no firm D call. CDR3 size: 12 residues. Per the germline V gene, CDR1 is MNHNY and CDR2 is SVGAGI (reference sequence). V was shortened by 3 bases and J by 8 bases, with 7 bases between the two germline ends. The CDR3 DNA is TGTGCCAGCAGTTATGTAGAGGGGGAGCTGTTTTTT. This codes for CASSYVEGELFF.

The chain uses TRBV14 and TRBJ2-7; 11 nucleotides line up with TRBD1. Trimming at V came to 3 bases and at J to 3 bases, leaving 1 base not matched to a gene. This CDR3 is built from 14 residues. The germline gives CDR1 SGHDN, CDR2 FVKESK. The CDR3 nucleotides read TGTGCCAGCAGCCATGGGACAGGGGGCTACGAGCAGTACTTC. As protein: CASSHGTGGYEQYF.

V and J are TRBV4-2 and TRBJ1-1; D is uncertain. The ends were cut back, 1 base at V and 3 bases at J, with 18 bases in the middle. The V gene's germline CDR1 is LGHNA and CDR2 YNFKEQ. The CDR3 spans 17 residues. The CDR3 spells CASSQGVRGVVDTEAFF. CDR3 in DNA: TGTGCCAGCAGCCAAGGGGTTCGGGGAGTGGTGGACACTGAAGCTTTCTTT.

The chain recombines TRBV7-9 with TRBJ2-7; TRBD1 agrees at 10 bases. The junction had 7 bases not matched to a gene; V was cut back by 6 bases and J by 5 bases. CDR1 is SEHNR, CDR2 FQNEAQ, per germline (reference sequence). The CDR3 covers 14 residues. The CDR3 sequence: CASSHGQGEDEQYF. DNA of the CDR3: TGTGCCAGCAGTCATGGACAGGGGGAGGACGAGCAGTACTTC. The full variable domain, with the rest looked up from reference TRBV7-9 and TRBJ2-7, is DTGVSQNPRHKITKRGQNVTFRCDPISEHNRLYWYRQTLGQGPEFLTYFQNEAQLEKSRLLSDRFSAERPKGSFSTLEIQRTEQGDSAMYLCASSHGQGEDEQYFGPGTRLTVT.

CDR3 bases: TGCGCCAGCAGGCTGCAGAGGAGCTCCTACAATGAGCAGTTCTTC. Translating gives CASRLQRSSYNEQFF. This rearrangement joins TRBV5-1 to TRBJ2-1; D remains ambiguous. The CDR3 spans 15 residues. Trimming left V 5 bases short and J 0 bases short, with 12 bases between. CDR1 is SGHRS and CDR2 is YFSETQ in the germline V gene.

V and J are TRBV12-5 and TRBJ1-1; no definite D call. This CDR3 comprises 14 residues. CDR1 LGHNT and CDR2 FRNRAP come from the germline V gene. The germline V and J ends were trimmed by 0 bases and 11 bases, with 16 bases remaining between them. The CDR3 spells CASGLVNEKGGAFF. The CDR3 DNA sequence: TGTGCTAGTGGTTTGGTAAATGAAAAAGGAGGGGCTTTCTTT.

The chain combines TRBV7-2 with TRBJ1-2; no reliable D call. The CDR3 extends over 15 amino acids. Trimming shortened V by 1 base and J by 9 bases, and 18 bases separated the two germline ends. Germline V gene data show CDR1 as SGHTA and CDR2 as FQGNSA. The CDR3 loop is CASSLDEAWGRSYTF. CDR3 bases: TGTGCCAGCAGCTTAGATGAAGCCTGGGGAAGGAGCTACACCTTC.

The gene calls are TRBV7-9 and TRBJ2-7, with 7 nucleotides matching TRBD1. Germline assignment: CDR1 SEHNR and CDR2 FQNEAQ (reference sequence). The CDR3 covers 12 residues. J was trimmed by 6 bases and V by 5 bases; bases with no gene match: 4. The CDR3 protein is CASSLTGLEQYF. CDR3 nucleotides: TGTGCCAGCAGCCTGACAGGGCTCGAGCAGTACTTC.

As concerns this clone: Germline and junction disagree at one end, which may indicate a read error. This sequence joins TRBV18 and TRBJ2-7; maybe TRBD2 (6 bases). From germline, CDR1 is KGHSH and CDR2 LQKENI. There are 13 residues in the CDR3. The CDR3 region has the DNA TGTGCCAGCTCCCCCAGCCAGGGAGGTAGGGCTCACTTC. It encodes CASSPSQGGRAHF.

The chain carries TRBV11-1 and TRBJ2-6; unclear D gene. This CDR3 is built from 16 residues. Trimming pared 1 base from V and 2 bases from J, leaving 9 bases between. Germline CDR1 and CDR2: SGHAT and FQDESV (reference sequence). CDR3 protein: CASSLESGPGANVLTF. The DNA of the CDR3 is TGTGCCAGCAGCTTAGAGTCCGGGCCTGGGGCCAACGTCCTGACTTTC.

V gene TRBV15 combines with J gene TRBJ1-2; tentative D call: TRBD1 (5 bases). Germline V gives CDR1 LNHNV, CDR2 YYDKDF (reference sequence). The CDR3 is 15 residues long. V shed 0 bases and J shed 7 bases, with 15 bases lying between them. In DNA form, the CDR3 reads TGTGCCACCAGCAGAGATCCCAGGGATCTACGTGGCTACACCTTC. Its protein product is CATSRDPRDLRGYTF. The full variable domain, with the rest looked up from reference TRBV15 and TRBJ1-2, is DAMVIQNPRYQVTQFGKPVTLSCSQTLNHNVMYWYQQKSSQAPKLLFHYYDKDFNNEADTPDNFQSRRPNTSFCFLDIRSPGLGDTAMYLCATSRDPRDLRGYTFGSGTRLTVV.

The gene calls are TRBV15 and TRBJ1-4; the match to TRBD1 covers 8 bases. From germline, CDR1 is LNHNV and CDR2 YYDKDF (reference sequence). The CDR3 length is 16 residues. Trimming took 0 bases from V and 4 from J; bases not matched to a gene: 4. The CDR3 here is CATSRDPTGVNEKLFF. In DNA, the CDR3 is TGTGCCACCAGCAGAGATCCGACAGGGGTTAATGAAAAACTGTTTTTT.